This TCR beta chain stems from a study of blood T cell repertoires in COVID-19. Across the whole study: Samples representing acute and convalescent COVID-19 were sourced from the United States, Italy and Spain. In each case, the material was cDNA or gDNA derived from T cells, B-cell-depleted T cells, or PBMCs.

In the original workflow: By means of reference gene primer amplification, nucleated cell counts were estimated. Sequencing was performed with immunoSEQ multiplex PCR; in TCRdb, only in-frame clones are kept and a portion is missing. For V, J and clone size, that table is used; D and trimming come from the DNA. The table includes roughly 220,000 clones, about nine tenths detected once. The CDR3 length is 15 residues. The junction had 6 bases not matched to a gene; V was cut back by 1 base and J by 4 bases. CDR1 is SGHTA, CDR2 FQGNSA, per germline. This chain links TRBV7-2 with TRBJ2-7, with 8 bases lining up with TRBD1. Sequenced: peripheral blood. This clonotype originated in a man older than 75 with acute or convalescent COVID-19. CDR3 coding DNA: TGTGCCAGCAGCTTAGTAGGCAGGGGGCAGTACGAGCAGTACTTC. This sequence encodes CASSLVGRGQYEQYF.